This T cell receptor beta chain came from a study of CD8 T cells in Susac syndrome. The sequenced target, TCR beta, came from blood CD8+ and CD4+ T cells. TEMRA cells were FACS-enriched, while CD8+ and CD4+ T cells were negatively isolated. cDNA came from about 0.51 to 1 ug RNA primed by random hexamers. Amplification of the TCR beta CDR3 was carried out by immunoSEQ multiplex PCR, which spanned a total of 54 Vbeta and 13 Jbeta segments. MiXCR, applied by TCRdb to the immunoSEQ multiplex PCR reads, yields one record per CDR3 protein. In the table there are around 130,000 distinct CDR3 sequences, around 95% of which are singletons. The germline CDR1 and CDR2 sequences are MNHEY and SMNVEV (reference sequence). The CDR3 runs to 15 residues. With 7 bases clipped from V and 2 bases from J, the junction kept 5 bases outside the gene matches.

This sequence was found in a human donor with multiple sclerosis. The source material was CD4+ T cells from PBMCs. The chain has TRBV27 and TRBJ2-3; 11 positions match TRBD2. The CDR3 DNA reads as TGTGCCAGCAATCCTAGCGGGAGGATCACAGATACGCAGTATTTT. The encoded protein is CASNPSGRITDTQYF.